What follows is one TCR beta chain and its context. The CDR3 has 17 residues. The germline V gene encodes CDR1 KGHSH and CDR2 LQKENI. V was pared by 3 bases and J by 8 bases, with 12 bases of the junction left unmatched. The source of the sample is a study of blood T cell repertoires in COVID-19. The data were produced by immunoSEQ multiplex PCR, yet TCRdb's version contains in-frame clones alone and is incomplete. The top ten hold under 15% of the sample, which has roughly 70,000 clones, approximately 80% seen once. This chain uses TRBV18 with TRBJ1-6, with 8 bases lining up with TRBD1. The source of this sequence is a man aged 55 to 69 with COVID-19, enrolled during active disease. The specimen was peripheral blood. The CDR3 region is CASSPNVPGGGHSPLHF. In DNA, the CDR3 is TGTGCCAGCTCACCTAATGTCCCAGGGGGCGGTCATTCACCCCTCCACTTT.